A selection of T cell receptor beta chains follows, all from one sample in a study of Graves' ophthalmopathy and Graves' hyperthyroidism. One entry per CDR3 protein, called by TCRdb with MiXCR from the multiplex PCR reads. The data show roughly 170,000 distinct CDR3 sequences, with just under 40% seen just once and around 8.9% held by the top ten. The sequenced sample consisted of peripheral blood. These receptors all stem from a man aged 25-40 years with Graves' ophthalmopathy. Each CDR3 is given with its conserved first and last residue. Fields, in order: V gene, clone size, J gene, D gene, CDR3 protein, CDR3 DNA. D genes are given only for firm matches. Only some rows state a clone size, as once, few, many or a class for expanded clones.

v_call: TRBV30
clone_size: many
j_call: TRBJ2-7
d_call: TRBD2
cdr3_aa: CAWTSGSTSEQYF
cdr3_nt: TGTGCCTGGACTAGCGGGAGCACTAGCGAGCAGTACTTC

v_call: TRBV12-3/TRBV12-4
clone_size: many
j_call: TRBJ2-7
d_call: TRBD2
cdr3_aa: CASAGAGGSYEQYF
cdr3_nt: TGTGCCTCGGCTGGGGCGGGAGGCTCCTACGAGCAGTACTTC

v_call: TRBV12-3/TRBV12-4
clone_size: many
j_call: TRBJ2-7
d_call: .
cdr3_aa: CASSFVDFRWEQYF
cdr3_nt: TGTGCCAGCAGTTTTGTGGATTTCAGATGGGAGCAGTACTTC

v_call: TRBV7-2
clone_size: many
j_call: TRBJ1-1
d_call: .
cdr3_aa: CASRLDMATEAFF
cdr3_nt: TGTGCCAGCAGACTAGACATGGCCACTGAAGCTTTCTTT

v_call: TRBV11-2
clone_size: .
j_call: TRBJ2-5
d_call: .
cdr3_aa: CASSFGGMETQYF
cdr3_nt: TGTGCCAGCAGCTTTGGGGGCATGGAGACCCAGTACTTC

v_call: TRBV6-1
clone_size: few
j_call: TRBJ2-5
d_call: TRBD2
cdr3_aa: CASWRLAGEETQYF
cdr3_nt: TGTGCCAGCTGGCGGCTAGCGGGAGAAGAGACCCAGTACTTC

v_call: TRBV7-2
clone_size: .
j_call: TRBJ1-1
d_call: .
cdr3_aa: CASSLTQGRTEAFF
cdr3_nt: TGTGCCAGCAGCTTAACGCAGGGGCGCACTGAAGCTTTCTTT

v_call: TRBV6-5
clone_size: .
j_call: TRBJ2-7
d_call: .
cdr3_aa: CVSSYSGGGDYEQYF
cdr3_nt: TGTGTCAGCAGTTACTCGGGGGGCGGGGACTACGAGCAGTACTTC

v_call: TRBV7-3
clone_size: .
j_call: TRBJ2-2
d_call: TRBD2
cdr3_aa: CASSLNLAGGNTGELFF
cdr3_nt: TGTGCCAGCAGCTTAAATTTAGCGGGAGGGAACACCGGGGAGCTGTTTTTT

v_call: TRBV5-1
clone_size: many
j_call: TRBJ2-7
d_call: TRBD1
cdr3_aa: CASSSPDRARYEQYF
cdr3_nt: TGCGCCAGCAGCTCCCCGGACAGGGCCCGGTACGAGCAGTACTTC

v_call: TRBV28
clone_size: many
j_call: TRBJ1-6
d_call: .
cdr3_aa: CASSYPPQGRHSPLHF
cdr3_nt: TGTGCCAGCAGTTACCCCCCACAGGGCCGGCACTCACCCCTCCACTTT